What follows are 16 T cell receptor beta chains derived from one specimen sequenced in a study of blood T cell repertoires in COVID-19. The repertoire was sequenced with immunoSEQ multiplex PCR; TCRdb's copy has only in-frame clones and lacks some. The sample has about 73,000 clones, roughly four fifths seen once. The sequenced material came from peripheral blood. The receptors here all came from a woman in her fifties or sixties with acute or convalescent COVID-19.

The chain is built from TRBV10-3 and TRBJ2-7; a weak D match, TRBD2 (5 bases). Germline V gene data show CDR1 as ENHRY and CDR2 as SYGVKD. V lost 6 bases and J lost 3, with 12 bases in between. There are 13 residues in the CDR3. CDR3 residues: CAIRPAGNYEQYF. CDR3 sequence (DNA): TGTGCCATCAGGCCAGCCGGGAACTACGAGCAGTACTTC.

V usage is TRBV7-9 and J usage is TRBJ1-1, with D perhaps matching TRBD1 (5 bases). The CDR3 runs 15 residues. Germline assignment: CDR1 SEHNR and CDR2 FQNEAQ (reference sequence). Trimming left V 4 bases short and J 2 bases short, with 14 bases between. CDR3 sequence reads: CASSSIRGGNTEAFF. The CDR3 coding sequence is TGTGCCAGCAGCTCCATTAGGGGAGGAAACACTGAAGCTTTCTTT.

This chain links TRBV2 with TRBJ1-2; D gene uncertain. Trimming removed 7 bases at V and 1 base at J, with 13 bases between. CDR1 is SNHLY, CDR2 FYNNEI, per germline. CDR3 length: 14 amino acids. CDR3 sequence (DNA): TGTGCCAGCATTTTAGCAGAAGTTAACTATGGCTACACCTTC. Encoded protein: CASILAEVNYGYTF. The variable domain in full, completed from reference TRBV2 and TRBJ1-2, reads EPEVTQTPSHQVTQMGQEVILRCVPISNHLYFYWYRQILGQKVEFLVSFYNNEISEKSEIFDDQFSVERPDGSNFTLKIRSTKLEDSAMYFCASILAEVNYGYTFGSGTRLTVV.

This rearrangement joins TRBV18 to TRBJ1-1; D is undetermined. CDR1 KGHSH and CDR2 LQKENI come from the germline V gene. This CDR3 region has 15 residues. V was trimmed by 2 bases and J by 1 base, leaving 11 bases between them. The CDR3: CASSPVQPPNTEAFF. CDR3 DNA: TGTGCCAGCTCACCAGTACAACCCCCGAACACTGAAGCTTTCTTT.

The rearrangement uses TRBV5-1 and TRBJ2-1; no clear D gene. Per germline, CDR1 SGHRS and CDR2 YFSETQ. V was shortened by 5 bases and J by 7 bases, with 7 bases between the two germline ends. The CDR3 contains 11 residues. CDR3 coding DNA: TGCGCCAGCAGTACATTGAATGAGCAGTTCTTC. Protein sequence: CASSTLNEQFF.

The rearrangement uses TRBV24-1 and TRBJ2-3; weak D call: TRBD1 (5 bases). V lost 3 bases, J lost 3 bases, and 15 bases lay in between. Germline V gene lookup returns CDR1 KGHDR and CDR2 SFDVKD. The CDR3 covers 16 residues. The CDR3 DNA is TGTGCCACCAGTGATAACCGGGCCCCAGGGACAGATACGCAGTATTTT. Amino acid sequence: CATSDNRAPGTDTQYF.

The rearrangement uses TRBV7-9 and TRBJ1-4; maybe TRBD1 (5 bases). V was shortened by 1 base and J by 4 bases, with 10 bases between the two germline ends. The germline gives CDR1 SEHNR, CDR2 FQNEAQ (reference sequence). There are 15 residues in the CDR3. The CDR3 protein is CASSLDQGSNEKLFF. In DNA, the CDR3 is TGTGCCAGCAGCTTAGACCAGGGCAGTAATGAAAAACTGTTTTTT. The full variable domain, with the rest looked up from reference TRBV7-9 and TRBJ1-4, is DTGVSQNPRHKITKRGQNVTFRCDPISEHNRLYWYRQTLGQGPEFLTYFQNEAQLEKSRLLSDRFSAERPKGSFSTLEIQRTEQGDSAMYLCASSLDQGSNEKLFFGSGTQLSVL.

This clone has just a few counts. The chain employs TRBV6-5 and TRBJ1-1; 7 positions match TRBD1. The length of the CDR3 is 15 residues. CDR1 is MNHEY, CDR2 SVGAGI, per germline. The junction had 7 bases not matched to a gene; V was cut back by 2 bases and J by 4 bases. The CDR3 sequence is CASSYMGQRGTEAFF. The CDR3 DNA reads as TGTGCCAGCAGTTACATGGGACAGAGGGGCACTGAAGCTTTCTTT.

The chain recombines TRBV5-4 with TRBJ2-2; 7 nucleotides align to TRBD2. The CDR3 covers 15 residues. Germline values: CDR1 SGHNT, CDR2 YYREEE (reference sequence). Unmatched junction bases numbered 13, after V lost 6 bases and J lost 8 bases. The CDR3 DNA follows: TGTGCCAGCACCGTTCGCAGCGGGGTTCCGGGGGAGCTGTTTTTT. Translating it yields CASTVRSGVPGELFF.

This clone was recorded once. The genes are TRBV19 and TRBJ2-4; possible D gene TRBD1, 6 bases. The V gene lost 3 bases and the J gene lost 13 bases, with 10 bases spanning the gap. The CDR3 has 11 residues. Germline loops: CDR1 LNHDA, CDR2 SQIVND (reference sequence). CDR3: CASSIRDNQYF. CDR3 sequence (DNA): TGTGCCAGTAGTATTAGGGACAACCAGTACTTC.

The chain has TRBV27 and TRBJ1-3; D gene ambiguous. This CDR3 is built from 12 residues. V lost 5 bases to trimming and J lost 3 bases, with 5 bases between them. Germline-derived CDR1 and CDR2 are MNHEY and SMNVEV (reference sequence). The CDR3 nucleotides are TGTGCCAGCAGTCCGGGTGGAAACACCATATATTTT. It encodes CASSPGGNTIYF.

This chain links TRBV5-4 with TRBJ2-3, with 12 bases identical to TRBD2. The germline CDR1 and CDR2 sequences are SGHNT and YYREEE (reference sequence). The CDR3 consists of 18 residues. Trimming removed 1 base from V and 1 base from J; junction bases left unmatched: 7. The CDR3 reads CASSLNLAGGMGTDTQYF. The CDR3 region has the DNA TGTGCCAGCAGCTTGAACCTAGCGGGGGGGATGGGCACAGATACGCAGTATTTT.

This clone was counted a single time. The chain has TRBV5-1 and TRBJ1-2, with D possibly being TRBD1 (5 bases). Trimming removed 6 bases from V and 3 bases from J, with 18 bases in between. This CDR3 comprises 15 residues. The germline V gene has CDR1 SGHRS and CDR2 YFSETQ. The CDR3 DNA reads TGCGCCAGCACCCCCGCCGGGGGTTTGGACTATGGCTACACCTTC. Its protein product is CASTPAGGLDYGYTF.

The chain is built from TRBV10-3 and TRBJ1-4; possible D gene TRBD1, 6 bases. Trimming pared 8 bases from V and 8 bases from J, leaving 15 bases between. CDR1 and CDR2 from the germline V gene are ENHRY and SYGVKD. The CDR3 contains 13 residues. CDR3 DNA: TGTGCCATCGGACAGAACGTGAAGGAAAAACTGTTTTTT. This translates into CAIGQNVKEKLFF.

This clone appeared a single time. The CDR3 sequence is CASSRGQSSYNSPLHF. The CDR3 nucleotides read TGTGCCAGCAGCCGGGGACAGAGCTCCTATAATTCACCCCTCCACTTT. V is TRBV3-1 (or the pseudogene TRBV3-2) and J is TRBJ1-6; 7 nucleotides agree with TRBD1. The CDR3 loop spans 16 amino acids. The trim removed 4 bases at V and 0 bases at J, leaving 3 bases unmatched. CDR1 is LGHDT, CDR2 YNNKEL, per germline (reference sequence).

This rearrangement joins TRBV19 to TRBJ2-5, with D perhaps matching TRBD1 (6 bases). Germline CDR1 reads LNHDA; CDR2 reads SQIVND (reference sequence). There are 14 residues in the CDR3. The germline V and J ends were trimmed by 5 bases and 2 bases, with 12 bases remaining between them. CDR3 in DNA: TGTGCCAGTAGTGTGACAGGTGTACAAGAGACCCAGTACTTC. Translating it yields CASSVTGVQETQYF.